One sample yielded the 14 T cell receptor beta chains listed below, sequenced in a study of blood T cell repertoires in COVID-19 (dated by TCRdb to 2020 to 2021). To prepare the library, the immunoSEQ multiplex PCR assay was applied. TCRdb stores this immuneACCESS table with in-frame sequences only. Part of the clones is absent; in the studies checked, under half of the shortfall reflects unresolved V genes, and no reason is known for the rest. The sample includes over 100,000 clones, with nearly 85% observed a single time. The ten largest account for under 7% of the sample. Sequencing was carried out using peripheral blood. The receptors stem from a woman between 45 and 60 years old with acute or convalescent COVID-19.

This clone was found a few times. The V gene is TRBV11-2, the J gene TRBJ1-3; 9 positions agree with TRBD1. Per germline, CDR1 SGHAT and CDR2 FQNNGV. CDR3 size: 18 residues. Germline trimming cut 1 base from V and 5 bases from J; bases unmatched to any gene: 12. This chain's CDR3 is CASSLGPQTGGARNTIYF. CDR3 DNA: TGTGCCAGCAGCTTAGGGCCCCAAACAGGGGGCGCAAGAAACACCATATATTTT.

V and J are TRBV3-1 (or the pseudogene TRBV3-2) and TRBJ1-2; a possible D gene is TRBD1 (5 bases). CDR1 is LGHDT, CDR2 YNNKEL, per germline (reference sequence). The length of the CDR3 is 13 residues. V lost 4 bases, J lost 6 bases, and 12 bases lay in between. The CDR3: CASSPTGRDGYTF. As DNA, the CDR3 is TGTGCCAGCAGCCCTACCGGCAGGGATGGCTACACCTTC.

This sequence joins TRBV7-9 and TRBJ1-2; D unclear. V lost 5 bases and J lost 6, with 13 bases in between. Germline lookup yields CDR1 SEHNR and CDR2 FQNEAQ (reference sequence). This CDR3 comprises 13 residues. The chain's CDR3 is CASSLQSHDGYTF. The CDR3 nucleotides are TGTGCCAGCAGCCTACAGTCTCATGATGGCTACACCTTC.

J is TRBJ2-7 and V is TRBV7-8; no firm D call. The CDR3 is 19 amino acids. The V end lost 1 base, the J end lost 1 base, and 23 bases lay between the germline ends. Germline CDR1 is SGHVS and CDR2 is FQNEAQ. CDR3 sequence: CASSLVSGPRISSSYEQYF. In DNA, the CDR3 is TGTGCCAGCAGCTTAGTCTCTGGGCCCCGGATCTCCAGTTCCTACGAGCAGTACTTC.

V is TRBV27 and J is TRBJ1-2, with D tentatively TRBD1 (5 bases). The CDR3 has 16 amino acids. Germline V gives CDR1 MNHEY, CDR2 SMNVEV (reference sequence). The V and J ends lost 0 bases and 4 bases respectively, with 15 bases between them. The CDR3: CASSLSGGGNGYGYTF. The CDR3, as DNA: TGTGCCAGCAGTTTATCGGGGGGGGGTAATGGCTATGGCTACACCTTC.

CDR3 sequence reads: CASSPLPGQGDTEAFF. In DNA, the CDR3 is TGTGCCAGCAGCCCGTTACCGGGACAGGGAGACACTGAAGCTTTCTTT. The chain joins TRBV3-1 (or the pseudogene TRBV3-2) to TRBJ1-1; 9 bases map to TRBD1. The V gene end was trimmed by 4 bases and the J gene end by 3 bases; junction bases not matched to a gene: 9. CDR1 and CDR2 (germline): LGHDT, YNNKEL (reference sequence). The CDR3 sequence is 16 residues long.

The chain joins TRBV5-6 to TRBJ2-3, with 7 bases aligning to TRBD2. Germline assignment: CDR1 SGHDT and CDR2 YYEEEE. This CDR3 has 14 amino acids. Trimming at V came to 4 bases and at J to 7 bases, leaving 9 bases not matched to a gene. CDR3 loop: CASSTKTGGNTQYF. DNA of the CDR3: TGTGCCAGCAGCACTAAAACCGGGGGGAATACGCAGTATTTT. Full variable domain (outside the CDR3, taken from reference TRBV5-6 and TRBJ2-3): DAGVTQSPTHLIKTRGQQVTLRCSPKSGHDTVSWYQQALGQGPQFIFQYYEEEERQRGNFPDRFSGHQFPNYSSELNVNALLLGDSALYLCASSTKTGGNTQYFGPGTRLTVL.

The CDR3 sequence is CASSEATGRSSPLHF. The CDR3 nucleotides are TGTGCCAGCAGTGAAGCGACAGGGAGATCGTCACCCCTCCACTTT. The chain is built from TRBV2 and TRBJ1-6; 7 bases map to TRBD1. V shed 0 bases, J shed 10 bases, and the junction held 6 bases outside the gene matches. Germline-derived CDR1 and CDR2 are SNHLY and FYNNEI. CDR3 length equals 15 residues. Using reference TRBV2 and TRBJ1-6 for the parts outside the CDR3, the full variable domain is EPEVTQTPSHQVTQMGQEVILRCVPISNHLYFYWYRQILGQKVEFLVSFYNNEISEKSEIFDDQFSVERPDGSNFTLKIRSTKLEDSAMYFCASSEATGRSSPLHFGNGTRLTVT.

The chain links TRBV5-1 to TRBJ1-4; no definite D call. Trimming stripped 0 bases from V and 7 bases from J, with 4 bases between. CDR1 and CDR2 (germline): SGHRS, YFSETQ. This CDR3 has 12 residues. The CDR3 loop reads CASSLAGEKLFF. As DNA, the CDR3 is TGCGCCAGCAGCTTGGCCGGTGAAAAACTGTTTTTT.

V is TRBV5-8 and J is TRBJ2-4; 7 nucleotides line up with TRBD1. The CDR3 extends over 16 amino acids. Germline V gives CDR1 SGHTS, CDR2 YDEGEE. Trimming removed 0 bases from V and 6 bases from J; junction bases left unmatched: 9. CDR3 amino acids: CASSLVGTTGRNIQYF. The CDR3 bases are TGTGCCAGCAGCTTGGTAGGGACGACAGGGCGAAACATTCAGTACTTC. Combining the CDR3 with reference TRBV5-8 and TRBJ2-4 gives the whole variable domain EAGVTQSPTHLIKTRGQQATLRCSPISGHTSVYWYQQALGLGLQFLLWYDEGEERNRGNFPPRFSGRQFPNYSSELNVNALELEDSALYLCASSLVGTTGRNIQYFGAGTRLSVL.

The V call is TRBV5-1, the J call TRBJ2-7, with 12 nucleotides matching TRBD1. Germline V gives CDR1 SGHRS, CDR2 YFSETQ. This CDR3 is 15 amino acids long. Trimming removed 2 bases from V and 6 bases from J; junction bases left unmatched: 6. This CDR3 reads CASSFGGQGAGEQYF. The CDR3 DNA is TGCGCCAGCAGCTTTGGGGGACAGGGGGCCGGCGAGCAGTACTTC.

A few counts support this clone. The rearrangement uses TRBV16 and TRBJ1-2; D is possibly TRBD1 (5 bases). The CDR3 is 15 residues long. The germline gives CDR1 KGHSY, CDR2 FQNENV. V lost 5 bases, J lost 2 bases, and 15 bases lay in between. CDR3: CASSDPGLGNYGYTF. In DNA form, the CDR3 reads TGTGCCAGCAGCGATCCAGGGCTTGGCAACTATGGCTACACCTTC.

CDR3 loop: CASSSGDRGQPQHF. In DNA form, the CDR3 reads TGTGCCAGCAGTTCCGGGGACAGGGGGCAGCCCCAGCATTTT. V and J are TRBV27 and TRBJ1-5; 11 nucleotides line up with TRBD1. V trimming: 4 bases; J trimming: 7 bases; junction bases outside the gene matches: 3. The CDR3 totals 14 residues. CDR1 and CDR2 (germline): MNHEY, SMNVEV (reference sequence).

The J gene is TRBJ1-5, the V gene TRBV3-1 (or the pseudogene TRBV3-2); D not certain. Germline V gene sequence: CDR1 LGHDT, CDR2 YNNKEL (reference sequence). V shed 1 base and J shed 5 bases, with 12 bases lying between them. CDR3 length equals 15 residues. In DNA form, the CDR3 reads TGTGCCAGCAGCCAAGTTCTGGGCAGTGATCAGCCCCAGCATTTT. It yields the protein CASSQVLGSDQPQHF.